This is a list of T cell receptor beta chains from one sample in a study of cytomegalovirus exposure and HLA in healthy donors. Sequencing used immunoSEQ multiplex PCR; TCRdb keeps in-frame clones, though not all of them. The sample's table shows around 100,000 clones. The sequenced sample consisted of PBMCs. These receptors were taken from a man in his forties in good health and CMV-seronegative. Both conserved end residues are part of each CDR3. D genes are given only for firm matches.

v_gene	d_gene	j_gene	CDR3nt	CDR3aa
TRBV27	TRBD1	TRBJ1-1	TGTGCCAGCAAACGACAGGGGGCTGGGGATTCGCGGGCTTTCTTT	CASKRQGAGDSRAFF
TRBV4-3	.	TRBJ1-3	TGCGCCAGCAGCCAAGATCTGGGGCAAAGCTCTGGAAACACCATATATTTT	CASSQDLGQSSGNTIYF
TRBV7-2	TRBD2	TRBJ2-7	TGTGCCAGCGGCGGGGGGATAGGCGAGCAGTACTTC	CASGGGIGEQYF
TRBV5-6	.	TRBJ2-2	TGTGCCAGCAGCTTGTTGTCCAGATTGAACACCGGGGAGCTGTTTTTT	CASSLLSRLNTGELFF
TRBV7-2	TRBD2	TRBJ2-1	TGTGCCAGCAGACTAGCGGCCAACAATGAGCAGTTCTTC	CASRLAANNEQFF
TRBV5-1	.	TRBJ2-1	TGCGCCAGCAGCTTGGCCCCGGGGGGCTCGTTCAATGAGCAGTTCTTC	CASSLAPGGSFNEQFF
TRBV5-8	TRBD1	TRBJ2-7	TGTGCCAGCAGCATTGACAGGGTTTTTAACGAGCAGTACTTC	CASSIDRVFNEQYF
TRBV7-9	TRBD1	TRBJ2-7	TGTGCCAGCAGCTTGGGAGGGACAGGGGACAGCGAGCAGTACTTC	CASSLGGTGDSEQYF
TRBV9	.	TRBJ2-5	TGTGCCAGCAGTAAGGACACCCAAGAGACCCAGTACTTC	CASSKDTQETQYF
TRBV2	TRBD1	TRBJ2-7	TGTGCCAGCAGTGAATCAGGGGGCGGGTACGAGCAGTACTTC	CASSESGGGYEQYF
TRBV2	TRBD1	TRBJ1-4	TGTGCCAGCAGTGAAGCGATGGGACAGGGTTATGAAAAACTGTTTTTT	CASSEAMGQGYEKLFF
TRBV6-1	.	TRBJ2-4	TGTGCCAGCAGAGGTGGGGGGATAGCCAAAAACATTCAGTACTTC	CASRGGGIAKNIQYF
TRBV4-3	.	TRBJ1-2	TGCGCCAGCAGCCCGGCCGAGGGTAACTATGGCTACACCTTC	CASSPAEGNYGYTF
TRBV29-1	TRBD1	TRBJ1-4	TGCAGCGTTTCCACAGGGGTAATGAATGAAAAACTGTTTTTT	CSVSTGVMNEKLFF
TRBV19	.	TRBJ2-3	TGTGCCAGTAGTCTAGGGGGCGGGGGCACAGATACGCAGTATTTT	CASSLGGGGTDTQYF
TRBV7-9	.	TRBJ1-2	TGTGCCAGCAGCTTCAGGGTCTATGGCTACACCTTC	CASSFRVYGYTF
TRBV5-5	.	TRBJ1-1	TGTGCCAGCAGCTTGGGGCAGGGGCAGGGTGAAGCTTTCTTT	CASSLGQGQGEAFF
TRBV10-3	TRBD2	TRBJ2-1	TGTGCCATCAGGGGACTAGCGGGAGGTGATGGACTACGCAATGAGCAGTTCTTC	CAIRGLAGGDGLRNEQFF
TRBV30	.	TRBJ1-2	TGTGCCTGGAGCACCAAGGGAGGACATGGCTACACCTTC	CAWSTKGGHGYTF
TRBV19	TRBD1	TRBJ2-7	TGTGCCAGTAGCACTACCGGGACAGGGTTAGGGAGCGAGCAGTACTTC	CASSTTGTGLGSEQYF
TRBV6-1	TRBD2	TRBJ2-3	TGTGCCTCTTCACTAGCGGGCTTCACAGATACGCAGTATTTT	CASSLAGFTDTQYF
TRBV20-1	.	TRBJ1-1	TGCAGTGCCAGGACGGGGGATGAAGCTTTCTTT	CSARTGDEAFF
TRBV28	.	TRBJ2-2	TGTGCCAGCAGTCCCTCGAGAGGCACCGGGGAGCTGTTTTTT	CASSPSRGTGELFF
TRBV5-1	.	TRBJ1-1	TGCGCCAGCAGCTTGGGACAGGAGAACACTGAAGCTTTCTTT	CASSLGQENTEAFF
TRBV15	TRBD1	TRBJ1-2	TGTGCCACCAGCAGAGTCATAGTCAGTCCCGGGACAGGGACCAGGGGGTCTAAGGTCTACACCTTC	CATSRVIVSPGTGTRGSKVYTF
TRBV14	.	TRBJ1-2	TGTGCCAGCAGCCCAGGGATAACTTCTAACTATGGCTACACCTTC	CASSPGITSNYGYTF
TRBV7-9	TRBD1	TRBJ1-4	TGTGCCAGCAGCGCCGGGACAGGGTTTCCTGCAACTAATGAAAAACTGTTTTTT	CASSAGTGFPATNEKLFF
TRBV29-1	TRBD2	TRBJ2-1	TGCAGCGTTGAACCTACTAGCGGGAGCTTATTAGGGAATGAGCAGTTCTTC	CSVEPTSGSLLGNEQFF
TRBV4-3	TRBD1	TRBJ1-4	TGCGCCAGCAGCCAGCCTCCAGGACAGGGCCTTAATGAAAAACTGTTTTTT	CASSQPPGQGLNEKLFF
TRBV27	.	TRBJ2-7	TGTGCCAGCAGTAGCGGGTTACTAGGTGGAGGGCCCCACGAGCAGTACTTC	CASSSGLLGGGPHEQYF
TRBV6-6	.	TRBJ1-1	TGTGCCAGCAGCAGACAGACTGAAGCTTTCTTT	CASSRQTEAFF
TRBV18	.	TRBJ1-1	TGTGCCAGCTCACCACAGGGGTTGGACACTGAAGCTTTCTTT	CASSPQGLDTEAFF
TRBV9	.	TRBJ2-2	TGTGCCAGCAGCCCCGGGGACTTACGGCCCGGGGAGCTGTTTTTT	CASSPGDLRPGELFF
TRBV5-1	.	TRBJ1-5	TGCGCCAGCGGCCAGGGTGGCAATCAGCCCCAGCATTTT	CASGQGGNQPQHF
TRBV5-5	TRBD1	TRBJ2-2	TGTGCCAGCAGCGCCATACCCGGGACAGCGAACACCGGGGAGCTGTTTTTT	CASSAIPGTANTGELFF
TRBV6-5	TRBD1	TRBJ1-5	TGTGCCAGCAGACGGACAGGGAGTCAGCCGCCCCAGCATTTT	CASRRTGSQPPQHF
TRBV18	TRBD2	TRBJ2-1	TGTGCCAGCTCACCCCCAGGGACTAGCGACTACAATGAGCAGTTCTTC	CASSPPGTSDYNEQFF
TRBV27	TRBD2	TRBJ2-3	TGTGCCAGCAGTTTAAGCATAAGAGCGGGAGGCACAGATACGCAGTATTTT	CASSLSIRAGGTDTQYF
TRBV5-1	TRBD2	TRBJ2-1	TGCGCCAGCAACCCAGGAGCGGGAGGGTGGAATGAGCAGTTCTTC	CASNPGAGGWNEQFF
TRBV7-2	.	TRBJ2-3	TGTGCCAGCAGCTCTCTAGTGCTGGCGGATACGCAGTATTTT	CASSSLVLADTQYF
TRBV6-5	.	TRBJ2-7	TGTGCCAGCAGTCAGGGACACGGGCCCTACGAGCAGTACTTC	CASSQGHGPYEQYF
TRBV13	TRBD2	TRBJ2-3	TGTGCCAGCAGCTGGACTAGCGGGAGGGCCGTGGGCACAGATACGCAGTATTTT	CASSWTSGRAVGTDTQYF
TRBV4-2	TRBD2	TRBJ2-5	TGTGCCAGCAGCCGACGGGGGGGCGGACAAGAGACCCAGTACTTC	CASSRRGGGQETQYF
TRBV7-9	.	TRBJ1-2	TGTGCCAGCAGCTCAGGGTTGAACTATGGCTACACCTTC	CASSSGLNYGYTF
TRBV7-9	TRBD2	TRBJ2-1	TGTGCCAGCAGCTTCACTAGCGGGAGGGGGAATGAGCAGTTCTTC	CASSFTSGRGNEQFF
TRBV5-1	TRBD1	TRBJ1-3	TGCGCCAGCAGCTTTGAGGGACAGGCTGGAAACACCATATATTTT	CASSFEGQAGNTIYF
TRBV7-9	.	TRBJ2-3	TGTGCCAGCAGGAGTACTGATACGCAGTATTTT	CASRSTDTQYF
TRBV15	TRBD1	TRBJ1-6	TGTGCCACCAGCAGGGGACAGGGGATTAATTCACCCCTCCACTTT	CATSRGQGINSPLHF
TRBV4-2	.	TRBJ1-3	TGTGCCAGCAGCCAAGTCTCTGTCTCTGGAAACACCATATATTTT	CASSQVSVSGNTIYF
TRBV7-9	TRBD1	TRBJ1-5	TGTGCCGTCAGGGCAGGGGGAAATAGCAATCAGCCCCAGCATTTT	CAVRAGGNSNQPQHF
TRBV7-8	TRBD2	TRBJ2-4	TGTGCCAGCAGCCCTAGGGAGGGCCAGAACATTCAGTACTTC	CASSPREGQNIQYF
TRBV10-3	TRBD1	TRBJ2-4	TGTGCCATCAGTGAATTCGGAGGGACAGGAGCCGGAAACATTCAGTACTTC	CAISEFGGTGAGNIQYF
TRBV6-1	TRBD1	TRBJ1-2	TGTGCCAGCAGTAAAGCGCCAGGGACAGGGAACTATGGCTACACCTTC	CASSKAPGTGNYGYTF
TRBV5-1	TRBD2	TRBJ2-5	TGCGCCAGCAGCTTGGTCGTCGGGAGGGCGGGAGAGACCCAGTACTTC	CASSLVVGRAGETQYF
TRBV25-1	TRBD1	TRBJ1-4	TGTGCCAGCAGTGAGGGACAGTTAGCAACTAATGAAAAACTGTTTTTT	CASSEGQLATNEKLFF
TRBV7-2	.	TRBJ2-5	TGTGCCAGCAGCCGCAGGGGAAGAACAGAGACCCAGTACTTC	CASSRRGRTETQYF
TRBV2	.	TRBJ2-1	TGTGCCAGCAGTGAGGCCCGGGAAGAGATGTCCTACAATGAGCAGTTCTTC	CASSEAREEMSYNEQFF
TRBV19	TRBD1	TRBJ2-7	TGTGCCAGTAGTAGCGACAGGGGCGGAGGCGAGCAGTACTTC	CASSSDRGGGEQYF
TRBV7-2	TRBD1	TRBJ1-5	TGTGCCAGCACAAGACAGGGGGGTCGGCCCCAGCATTTT	CASTRQGGRPQHF
TRBV7-9	TRBD2	TRBJ2-1	TGTGCCAGCAGCGCCGAGCGGGAGGGATACAATGAGCAGTTCTTC	CASSAEREGYNEQFF